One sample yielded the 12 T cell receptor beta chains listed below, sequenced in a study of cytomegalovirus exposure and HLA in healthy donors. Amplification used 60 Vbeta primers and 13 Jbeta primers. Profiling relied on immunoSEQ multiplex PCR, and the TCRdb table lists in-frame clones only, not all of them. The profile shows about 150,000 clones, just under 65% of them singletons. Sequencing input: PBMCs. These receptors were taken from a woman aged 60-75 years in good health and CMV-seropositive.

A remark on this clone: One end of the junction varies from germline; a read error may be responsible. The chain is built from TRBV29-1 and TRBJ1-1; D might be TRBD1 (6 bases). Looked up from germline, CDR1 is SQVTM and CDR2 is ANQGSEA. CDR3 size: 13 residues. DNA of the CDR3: TGCAGCGCTGAACAGGGTTCACGGACTGAAGCTTTCTTT. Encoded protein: CSAEQGSRTEAFF.

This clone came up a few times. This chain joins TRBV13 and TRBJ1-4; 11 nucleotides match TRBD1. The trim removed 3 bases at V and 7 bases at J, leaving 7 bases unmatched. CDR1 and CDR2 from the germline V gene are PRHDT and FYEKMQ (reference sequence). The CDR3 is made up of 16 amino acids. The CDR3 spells CASSFRTGGLSEKLFF. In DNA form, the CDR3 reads TGTGCCAGCAGCTTCAGGACAGGGGGCTTGAGTGAAAAACTGTTTTTT.

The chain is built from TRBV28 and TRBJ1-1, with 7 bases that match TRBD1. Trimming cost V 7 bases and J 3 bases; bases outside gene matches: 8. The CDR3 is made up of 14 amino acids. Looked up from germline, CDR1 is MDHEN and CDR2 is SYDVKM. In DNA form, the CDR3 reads TGTGCCAGCACCGAGACAGGGCGGGACACTGAAGCTTTCTTT. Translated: CASTETGRDTEAFF.

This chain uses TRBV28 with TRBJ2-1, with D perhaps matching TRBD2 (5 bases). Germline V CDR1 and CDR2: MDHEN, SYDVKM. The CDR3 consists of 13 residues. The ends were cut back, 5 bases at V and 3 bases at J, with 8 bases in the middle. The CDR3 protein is CASSITSYNEQFF. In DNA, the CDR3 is TGTGCCAGCAGTATTACTAGCTACAATGAGCAGTTCTTC.

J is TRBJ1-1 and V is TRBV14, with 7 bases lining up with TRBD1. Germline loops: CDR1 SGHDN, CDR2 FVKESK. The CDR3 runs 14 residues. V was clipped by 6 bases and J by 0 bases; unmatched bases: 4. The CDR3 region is CASRMTGMNTEAFF. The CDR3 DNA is TGTGCCAGCAGAATGACAGGGATGAACACTGAAGCTTTCTTT. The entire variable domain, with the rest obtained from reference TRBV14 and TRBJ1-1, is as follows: EAGVTQFPSHSVIEKGQTVTLRCDPISGHDNLYWYRRVMGKEIKFLLHFVKESKQDESGMPNNRFLAERTGGTYSTLKVQPAELEDSGVYFCASRMTGMNTEAFFGQGTRLTVV.

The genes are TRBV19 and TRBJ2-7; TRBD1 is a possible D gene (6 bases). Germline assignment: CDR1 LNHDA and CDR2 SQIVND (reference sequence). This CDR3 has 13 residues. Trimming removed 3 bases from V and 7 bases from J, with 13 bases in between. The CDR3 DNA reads TGTGCCAGTAGTATGGATGGGGGACATGAGCAGTACTTC. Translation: CASSMDGGHEQYF.

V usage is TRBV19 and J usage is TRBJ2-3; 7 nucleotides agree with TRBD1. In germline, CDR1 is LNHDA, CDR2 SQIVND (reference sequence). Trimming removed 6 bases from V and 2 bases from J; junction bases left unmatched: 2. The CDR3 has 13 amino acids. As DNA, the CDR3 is TGTGCCAGTAGGGGACAGTACACAGATACGCAGTATTTT. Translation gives CASRGQYTDTQYF.

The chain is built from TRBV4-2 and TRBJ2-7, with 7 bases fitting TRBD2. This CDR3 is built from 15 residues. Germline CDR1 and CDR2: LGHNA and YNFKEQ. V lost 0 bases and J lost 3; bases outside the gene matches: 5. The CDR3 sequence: CASSQEGLGHYEQYF. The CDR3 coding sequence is TGTGCCAGCAGCCAAGAAGGACTAGGACACTACGAGCAGTACTTC.

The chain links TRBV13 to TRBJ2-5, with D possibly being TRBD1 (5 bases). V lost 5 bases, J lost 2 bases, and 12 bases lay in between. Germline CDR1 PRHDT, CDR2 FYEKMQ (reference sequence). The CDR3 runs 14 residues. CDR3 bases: TGTGCCAGCAGCAGAGATCACAGGCAAGAGACCCAGTACTTC. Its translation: CASSRDHRQETQYF.

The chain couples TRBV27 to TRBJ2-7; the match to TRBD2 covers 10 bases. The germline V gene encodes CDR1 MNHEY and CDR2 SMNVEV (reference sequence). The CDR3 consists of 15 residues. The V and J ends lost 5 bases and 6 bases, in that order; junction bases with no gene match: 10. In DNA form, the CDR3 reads TGTGCCAGCAGTCCACGCCTAGCGGGAGTCGCCGAGCAGTACTTC. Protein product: CASSPRLAGVAEQYF.

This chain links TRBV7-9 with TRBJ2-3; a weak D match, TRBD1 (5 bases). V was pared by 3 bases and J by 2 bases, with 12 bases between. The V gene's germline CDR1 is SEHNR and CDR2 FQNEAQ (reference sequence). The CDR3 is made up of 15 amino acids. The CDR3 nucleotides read TGTGCCAGCAGCTTGGCTACAGGCGTCACAGATACGCAGTATTTT. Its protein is CASSLATGVTDTQYF.

The CDR3 reads CASSRQTGIAKNIQYF. The CDR3 DNA reads as TGCGCCAGCAGCAGGCAAACCGGGATAGCCAAAAACATTCAGTACTTC. The chain employs TRBV5-1 and TRBJ2-4, with D perhaps TRBD2 (5 bases). With 4 bases removed from V and 0 bases from J, the gap between germline ends came to 14 bases. CDR3 size: 16 residues. The V gene's germline CDR1 is SGHRS and CDR2 YFSETQ.